The 14 T cell receptor beta chains below come from one sample, sequenced in a study of shared clonotypes between healthy human individuals. Method: immunoSEQ multiplex PCR; TCRdb's copy keeps in-frame clones and lacks some. The table records about 1.5 million clones, approximately 98% of them present only once. Sequences were obtained from naive CD4+ T cells sorted from blood. Stated subset: CD45RA+ positively selected. These receptors came from a man aged 25 to 40 in good health.

The chain combines TRBV6-6 with TRBJ2-1; 14 bases map to TRBD2. This CDR3 has 16 amino acids. V dropped 10 bases and J dropped 5; count of bases not matched to a gene: 10. In germline, CDR1 is MNHNY, CDR2 SVGAGI (reference sequence). The CDR3 here is CATGLAGVFSDNEQFF. In DNA form, the CDR3 reads TGTGCCACGGGACTAGCGGGAGTCTTTAGTGACAATGAGCAGTTCTTC.

The V call is TRBV2, the J call TRBJ1-1, with D maybe TRBD1 (6 bases). The CDR3 is 14 amino acids. Germline values: CDR1 SNHLY, CDR2 FYNNEI. The V gene lost 7 bases and the J gene lost 5 bases, with 17 bases spanning the gap. The CDR3 spells CASNPQGLGTEAFF. The CDR3, as DNA: TGTGCCAGCAATCCACAGGGTTTGGGGACTGAAGCTTTCTTT.

The chain is built from TRBV9 and TRBJ2-2, with 9 bases fitting TRBD2. Germline CDR1 SGDLS, CDR2 YYNGEE. Germline trimming cut 0 bases from V and 9 bases from J; bases unmatched to any gene: 6. CDR3 length: 15 amino acids. The CDR3 sequence: CASSVASGAARELFF. Here the CDR3 DNA reads TGTGCCAGCAGCGTAGCTAGCGGGGCCGCCCGGGAGCTGTTTTTT.

J is TRBJ2-3 and V is TRBV6-6; D unclear. With 6 bases removed from V and 5 bases from J, the gap between germline ends came to 6 bases. The germline V gene has CDR1 MNHNY and CDR2 SVGAGI (reference sequence). This CDR3 is 11 amino acids long. The CDR3 loop reads CASSLGDTQYF. CDR3 sequence (DNA): TGTGCCAGCAGCCTTGGAGATACGCAGTATTTT.

The V and J genes are TRBV9 and TRBJ2-3, with D uncertain. CDR3 length equals 13 residues. Trimming shortened V by 4 bases and J by 0 bases, and 6 bases separated the two germline ends. The germline gives CDR1 SGDLS, CDR2 YYNGEE. The CDR3 coding sequence is TGTGCCAGCAGCATGGGTAGCACAGATACGCAGTATTTT. Residues: CASSMGSTDTQYF.

This clone was detected once. This chain connects TRBV25-1 to TRBJ1-5, with TRBD1 as a possible D gene (6 bases). The germline V gene encodes CDR1 MGHDK and CDR2 SYGVNS. The CDR3 contains 14 residues. V dropped 6 bases and J dropped 3 bases, with 12 bases sitting between them. This CDR3 reads CASSTQGFNQPQHF. The CDR3 coding sequence is TGTGCCAGCAGCACACAGGGTTTCAATCAGCCCCAGCATTTT.

This clone was picked up one time. The CDR3 nucleotides are TGTGCCACCAGCAGAGCGATAGGGGTAAGCACTGAAGCTTTCTTT. Its protein is CATSRAIGVSTEAFF. J is TRBJ1-1 and V is TRBV15; tentative D call: TRBD1 (5 bases). Germline-derived CDR1 and CDR2 are LNHNV and YYDKDF (reference sequence). V lost 1 base and J 4 bases, leaving 13 bases between the germline ends. The CDR3 spans 15 residues.

Concerning this clone itself: This specimen includes other DNA sequences encoding the same CDR3. Written as DNA, the CDR3 is TGTGCCAGCTCACCCTCGACCTACGAGCAGTACTTC. Amino acid sequence: CASSPSTYEQYF. The chain links TRBV18 to TRBJ2-7; no reliable D call. CDR1 is KGHSH, CDR2 LQKENI, per germline. V lost 3 bases to trimming and J lost 2 bases, with 5 bases between them. The CDR3 spans 12 residues.

The rearrangement links TRBV6-6 to TRBJ2-2; D unresolved. Germline V CDR1 and CDR2: MNHNY, SVGAGI (reference sequence). CDR3 length: 13 amino acids. V was pared by 7 bases and J by 5 bases, with 11 bases between. CDR3 nucleotides: TGTGCCAGCAAGGGCCCACCTACCGGGGAGCTGTTTTTT. It specifies CASKGPPTGELFF.

The chain couples TRBV10-3 to TRBJ2-7; unclear D gene. Between the trimmed V and J ends, which lost 1 base and 3 bases, there was a span of 7 bases. CDR1 ENHRY and CDR2 SYGVKD come from the germline V gene. This CDR3 comprises 13 residues. The CDR3: CAISEYVIYEQYF. In nucleotides, the CDR3 is TGTGCCATCAGTGAGTATGTCATCTACGAGCAGTACTTC.

V and J are TRBV20-1 and TRBJ2-7; D remains ambiguous. Germline CDR1 DFQATT, CDR2 SNEGSKA (reference sequence). The length of the CDR3 is 11 residues. Between the trimmed V and J ends, which lost 3 bases and 4 bases, there was a span of 7 bases. This CDR3 is CSASVEYEQYF. The CDR3 bases are TGCAGTGCTAGTGTAGAATACGAGCAGTACTTC.

This clone was detected once. The V gene is TRBV5-4, the J gene TRBJ2-3; the D gene could be TRBD1 or TRBD2 (5 bases each). With 0 bases removed from V and 5 bases from J, the gap between germline ends came to 16 bases. This CDR3 has 16 amino acids. CDR1 and CDR2 from the germline V gene are SGHNT and YYREEE (reference sequence). The CDR3 region has the DNA TGTGCCAGCAGCTTGGCCCCTTCGGGGACGGGAGATACGCAGTATTTT. Translating it yields CASSLAPSGTGDTQYF.

The V and J genes are TRBV7-8 and TRBJ2-7; tentatively, D is TRBD2 (5 bases). The CDR3 is 15 residues long. CDR1 and CDR2 (germline): SGHVS, FQNEAQ. Trimming took 4 bases from V and 6 from J, leaving 19 bases between them. The CDR3: CASSYRAPSGFEQYF. CDR3 nucleotides: TGTGCCAGCAGCTATAGGGCCCCCTCGGGGTTCGAGCAGTACTTC.

This clone is a singleton in its sample. The rearrangement joins TRBV5-1 to TRBJ2-1; 7 positions match TRBD1. J lost 6 bases, V lost 0 bases, and 6 bases had no gene match. In germline, CDR1 is SGHRS, CDR2 YFSETQ. The CDR3 runs to 15 residues. The CDR3 loop is CASSLVGGVPNEQFF. The CDR3 DNA sequence: TGCGCCAGCAGCTTGGTAGGGGGCGTCCCCAATGAGCAGTTCTTC. The full variable domain, with the rest looked up from reference TRBV5-1 and TRBJ2-1, is KAGVTQTPRYLIKTRGQQVTLSCSPISGHRSVSWYQQTPGQGLQFLFEYFSETQRNKGNFPGRFSGRQFSNSRSEMNVSTLELGDSALYLCASSLVGGVPNEQFFGPGTRLTVL.